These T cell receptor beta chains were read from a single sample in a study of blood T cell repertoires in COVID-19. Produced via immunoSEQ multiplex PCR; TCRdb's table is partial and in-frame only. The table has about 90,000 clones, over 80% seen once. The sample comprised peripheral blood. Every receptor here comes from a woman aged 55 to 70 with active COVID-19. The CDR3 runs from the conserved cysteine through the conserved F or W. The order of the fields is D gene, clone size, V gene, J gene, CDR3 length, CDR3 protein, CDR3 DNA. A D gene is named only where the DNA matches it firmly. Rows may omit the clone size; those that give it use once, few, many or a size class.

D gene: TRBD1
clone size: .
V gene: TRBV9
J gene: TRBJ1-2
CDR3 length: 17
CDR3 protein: CASSVRDRRPITYGYTF
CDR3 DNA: TGTGCCAGCAGCGTCCGGGACAGAAGACCGATAACCTATGGCTACACCTTC

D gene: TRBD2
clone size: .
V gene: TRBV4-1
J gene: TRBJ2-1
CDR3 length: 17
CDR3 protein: CASSQETGRGGLTEQFF
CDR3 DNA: TGCGCCAGCAGCCAAGAAACTGGGCGGGGGGGCCTCACTGAGCAGTTCTTC

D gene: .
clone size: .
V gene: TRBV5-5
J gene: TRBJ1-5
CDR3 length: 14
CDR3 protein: CASSIWREDQPQHF
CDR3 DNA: TGTGCCAGCAGCATTTGGAGGGAGGACCAGCCCCAGCATTTT

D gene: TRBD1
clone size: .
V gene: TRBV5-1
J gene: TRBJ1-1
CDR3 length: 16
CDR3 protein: CARRGGRGRGNTEAFF
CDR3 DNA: TGCGCCCGCAGGGGCGGCAGGGGGCGGGGGAACACTGAAGCTTTCTTT

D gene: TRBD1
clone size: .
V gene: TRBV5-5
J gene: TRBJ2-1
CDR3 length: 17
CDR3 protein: CASSLGTGGAPYNEQFF
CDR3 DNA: TGTGCCAGCAGCTTAGGGACAGGGGGTGCCCCCTACAATGAGCAGTTCTTC

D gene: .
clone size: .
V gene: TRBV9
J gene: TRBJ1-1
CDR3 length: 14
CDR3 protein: CASSDGNPDTEAFF
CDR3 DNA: TGTGCCAGCAGCGACGGGAACCCTGACACTGAAGCTTTCTTT

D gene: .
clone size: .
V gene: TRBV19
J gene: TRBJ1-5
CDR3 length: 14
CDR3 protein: CASSSVPGTQPQHF
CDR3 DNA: TGTGCCAGTAGTTCTGTCCCAGGTACTCAGCCCCAGCATTTT

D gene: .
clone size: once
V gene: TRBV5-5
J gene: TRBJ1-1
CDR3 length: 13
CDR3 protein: CASSRRSDTEAFF
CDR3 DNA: TGTGCCAGCAGCAGGAGGTCGGACACTGAAGCTTTCTTT

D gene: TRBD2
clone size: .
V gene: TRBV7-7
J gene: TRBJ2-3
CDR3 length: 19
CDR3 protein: CASSLGRRGLAPTTDTQYF
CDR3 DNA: TGTGCCAGCAGCTTAGGAAGGAGGGGACTAGCGCCTACCACAGATACGCAGTATTTT

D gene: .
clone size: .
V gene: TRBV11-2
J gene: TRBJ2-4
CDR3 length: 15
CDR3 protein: CASSPQALAKNIQYF
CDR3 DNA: TGTGCCAGCAGCCCACAGGCTTTAGCCAAAAACATTCAGTACTTC

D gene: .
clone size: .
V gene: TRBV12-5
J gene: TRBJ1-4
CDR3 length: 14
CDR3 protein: CASGVQTTNEKLFF
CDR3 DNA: TGTGCTAGTGGCGTACAGACAACTAATGAAAAACTGTTTTTT

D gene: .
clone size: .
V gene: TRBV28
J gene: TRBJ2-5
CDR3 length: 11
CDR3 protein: CASSLQETQYF
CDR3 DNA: TGTGCCAGCAGTCTGCAAGAGACCCAGTACTTC

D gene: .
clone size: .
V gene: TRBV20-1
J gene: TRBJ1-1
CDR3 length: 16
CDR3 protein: CSASMPGLRLNTEAFF
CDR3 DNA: TGCAGTGCTAGTATGCCAGGACTAAGATTGAACACTGAAGCTTTCTTT

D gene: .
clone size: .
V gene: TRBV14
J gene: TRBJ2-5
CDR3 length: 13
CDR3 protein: CASSQDRGETQYF
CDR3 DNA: TGTGCCAGCAGCCAAGACAGGGGTGAGACCCAGTACTTC

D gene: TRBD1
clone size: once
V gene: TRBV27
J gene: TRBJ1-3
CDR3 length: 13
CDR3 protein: CASRWGQRNTIYF
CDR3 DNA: TGTGCCAGCAGATGGGGACAGAGAAACACCATATATTTT

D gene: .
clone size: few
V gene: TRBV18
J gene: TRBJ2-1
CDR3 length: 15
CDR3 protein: CASSPEGSFYNEQFF
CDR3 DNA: TGTGCCAGCTCACCAGAGGGATCCTTCTACAATGAGCAGTTCTTC

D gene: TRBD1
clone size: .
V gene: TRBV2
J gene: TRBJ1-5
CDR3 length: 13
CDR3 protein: CASRGDRRRAQHF
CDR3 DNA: TGTGCCAGCAGAGGGGACAGGCGGAGAGCCCAGCATTTT

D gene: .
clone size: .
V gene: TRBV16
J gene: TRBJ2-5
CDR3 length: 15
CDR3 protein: CASSRRLEFQETQYF
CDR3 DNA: TGTGCCAGCAGCCGCCGACTAGAGTTCCAAGAGACCCAGTACTTC

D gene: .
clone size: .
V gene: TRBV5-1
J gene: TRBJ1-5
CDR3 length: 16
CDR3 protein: CASSLDGHLGNQPQHF
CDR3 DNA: TGCGCCAGCAGCTTGGATGGACATCTAGGAAATCAGCCCCAGCATTTT

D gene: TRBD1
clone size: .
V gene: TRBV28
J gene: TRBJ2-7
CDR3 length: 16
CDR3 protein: CASSPPGQGFSYEQYF
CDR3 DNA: TGTGCCAGCAGCCCTCCGGGACAGGGTTTCTCCTACGAGCAGTACTTC

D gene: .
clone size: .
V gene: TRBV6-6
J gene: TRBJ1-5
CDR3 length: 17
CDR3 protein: CASSPSPKADSNQPQHF
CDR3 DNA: TGTGCCAGCAGTCCCTCCCCCAAGGCGGATAGCAATCAGCCCCAGCATTTT

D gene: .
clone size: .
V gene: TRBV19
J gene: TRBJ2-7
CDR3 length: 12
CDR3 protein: CASSDGSYEQYF
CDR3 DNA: TGTGCCAGTAGTGACGGGAGCTACGAGCAGTACTTC

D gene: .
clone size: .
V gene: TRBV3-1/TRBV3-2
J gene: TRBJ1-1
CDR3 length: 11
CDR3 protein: CASSHGTEAFF
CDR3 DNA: TGTGCCAGCAGCCACGGGACAGAAGCTTTCTTT

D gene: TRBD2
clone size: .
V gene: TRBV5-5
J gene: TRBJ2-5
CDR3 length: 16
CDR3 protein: CASSFGLAGARETQYF
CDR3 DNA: TGTGCCAGCAGCTTTGGACTAGCGGGGGCCCGGGAGACCCAGTACTTC

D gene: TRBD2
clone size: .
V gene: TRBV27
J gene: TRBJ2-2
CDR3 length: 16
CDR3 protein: CASSVLAGGNTGELFF
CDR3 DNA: TGTGCCAGCAGTGTCCTAGCGGGGGGGAACACCGGGGAGCTGTTTTTT

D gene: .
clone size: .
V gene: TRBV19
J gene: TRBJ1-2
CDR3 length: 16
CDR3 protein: CASTAGVLKQDYGYTF
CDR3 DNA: TGTGCCAGTACCGCCGGGGTTTTAAAGCAGGACTATGGCTACACCTTC

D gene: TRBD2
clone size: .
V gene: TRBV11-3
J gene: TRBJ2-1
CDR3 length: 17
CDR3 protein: CASSTLQGLADYNEQFF
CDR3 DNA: TGTGCCAGCAGCACACTACAGGGACTAGCGGACTACAATGAGCAGTTCTTC

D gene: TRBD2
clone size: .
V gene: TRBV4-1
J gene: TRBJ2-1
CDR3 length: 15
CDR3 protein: CASSRGTSRDNEQFF
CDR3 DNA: TGCGCCAGCAGCCGAGGGACTAGCCGGGACAATGAGCAGTTCTTC

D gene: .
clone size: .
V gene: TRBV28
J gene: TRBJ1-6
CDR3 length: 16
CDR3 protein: CASRRGFDTVGSPLHF
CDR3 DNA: TGTGCCAGCAGGCGGGGGTTTGACACCGTGGGTTCACCCCTCCACTTT

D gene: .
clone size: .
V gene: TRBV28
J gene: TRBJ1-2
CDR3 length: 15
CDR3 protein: CASSLPDLSGYGYTF
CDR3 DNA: TGTGCCAGCAGTTTACCCGATCTATCTGGCTATGGCTACACCTTC

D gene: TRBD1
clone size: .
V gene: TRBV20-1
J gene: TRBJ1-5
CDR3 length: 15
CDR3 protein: CSASTGGSGNQPQHF
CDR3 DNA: TGCAGTGCTAGTACAGGGGGCTCGGGCAATCAGCCCCAGCATTTT

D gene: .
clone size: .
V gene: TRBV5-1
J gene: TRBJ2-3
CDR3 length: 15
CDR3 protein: CASSLEPRMGDTQYF
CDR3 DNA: TGCGCCAGCAGCTTGGAGCCGCGGATGGGAGATACGCAGTATTTT

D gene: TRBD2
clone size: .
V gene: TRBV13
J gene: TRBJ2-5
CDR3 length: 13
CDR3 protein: CASSFWEGETQYF
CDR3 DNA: TGTGCCAGCAGCTTTTGGGAGGGAGAGACCCAGTACTTC

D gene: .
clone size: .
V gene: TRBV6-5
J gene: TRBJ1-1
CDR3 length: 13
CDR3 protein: CATIKGGGTEAFF
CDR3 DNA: TGTGCCACGATCAAGGGAGGGGGCACTGAAGCTTTCTTT

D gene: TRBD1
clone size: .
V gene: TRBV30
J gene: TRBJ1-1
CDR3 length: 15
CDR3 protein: CAWSVQGTVNTEAFF
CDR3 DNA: TGTGCCTGGAGTGTACAGGGGACGGTGAACACTGAAGCTTTCTTT

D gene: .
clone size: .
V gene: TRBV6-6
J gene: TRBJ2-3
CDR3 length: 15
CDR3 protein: CASSLGGASTDTQYF
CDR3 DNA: TGTGCCAGCAGTCTGGGGGGGGCTAGCACAGATACGCAGTATTTT

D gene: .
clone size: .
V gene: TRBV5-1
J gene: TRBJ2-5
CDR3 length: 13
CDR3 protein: CASSLVPEETQYF
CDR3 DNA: TGCGCCAGCAGCTTGGTACCGGAGGAGACCCAGTACTTC

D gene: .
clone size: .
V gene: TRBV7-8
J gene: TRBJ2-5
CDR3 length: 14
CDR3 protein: CASRDGTHQETQYF
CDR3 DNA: TGTGCCAGCAGGGACGGGACACACCAAGAGACCCAGTACTTC

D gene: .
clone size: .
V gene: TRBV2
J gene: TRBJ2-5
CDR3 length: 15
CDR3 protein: CASSEGWAAQETQYF
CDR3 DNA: TGTGCCAGCAGTGAAGGGTGGGCAGCCCAAGAGACCCAGTACTTC

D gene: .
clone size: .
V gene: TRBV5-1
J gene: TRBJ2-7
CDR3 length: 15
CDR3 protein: CASSPFSGTSYEQYF
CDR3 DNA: TGCGCCAGCAGCCCGTTCTCAGGGACTTCGTACGAGCAGTACTTC

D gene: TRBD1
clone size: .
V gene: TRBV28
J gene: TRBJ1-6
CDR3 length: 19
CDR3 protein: CASNESGQGAGFGNSPLHF
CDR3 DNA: TGTGCCAGCAATGAGTCGGGACAGGGGGCCGGTTTTGGAAATTCACCCCTCCACTTT

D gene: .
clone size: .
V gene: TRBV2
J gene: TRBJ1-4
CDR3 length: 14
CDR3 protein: CASSRDRNNEKLFF
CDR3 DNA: TGTGCCAGCAGTCGTGACAGGAATAATGAAAAACTGTTTTTT

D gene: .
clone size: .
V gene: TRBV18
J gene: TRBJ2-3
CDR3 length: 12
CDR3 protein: CASSHYTDTQYF
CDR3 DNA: TGTGCCAGCTCACACTACACAGATACGCAGTATTTT

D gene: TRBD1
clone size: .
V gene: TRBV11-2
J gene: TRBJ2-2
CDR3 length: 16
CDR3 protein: CASSLRDRLNTGELFF
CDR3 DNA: TGTGCCAGCAGCCTCAGGGACAGACTGAACACCGGGGAGCTGTTTTTT

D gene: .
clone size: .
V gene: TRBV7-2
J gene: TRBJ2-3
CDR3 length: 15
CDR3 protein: CASSFSGGSTDTQYF
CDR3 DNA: TGTGCCAGCAGCTTTAGCGGAGGTAGCACAGATACGCAGTATTTT

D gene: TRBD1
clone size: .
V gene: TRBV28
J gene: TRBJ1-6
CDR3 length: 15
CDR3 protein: CASSLLDRGRSPLHF
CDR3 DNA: TGTGCCAGCAGTTTACTCGACAGGGGGCGATCACCCCTCCACTTT

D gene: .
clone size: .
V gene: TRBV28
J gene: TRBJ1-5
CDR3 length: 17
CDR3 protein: CASSRILREGHNQPQHF
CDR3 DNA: TGTGCCAGCAGTCGCATACTCAGGGAGGGACACAATCAGCCCCAGCATTTT

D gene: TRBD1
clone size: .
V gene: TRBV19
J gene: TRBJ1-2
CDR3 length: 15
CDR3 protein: CASSVGQDKGYGYTF
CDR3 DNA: TGTGCCAGTAGTGTCGGACAGGATAAAGGCTATGGCTACACCTTC

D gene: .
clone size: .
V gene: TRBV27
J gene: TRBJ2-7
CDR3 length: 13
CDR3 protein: CASSSSMTGEQYF
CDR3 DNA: TGTGCCAGCAGTTCATCAATGACAGGCGAGCAGTACTTC

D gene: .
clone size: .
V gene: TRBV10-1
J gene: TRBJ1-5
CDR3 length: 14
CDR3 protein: CASSAGDSNQPQHF
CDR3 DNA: TGCGCCAGCAGTGCAGGGGATAGCAATCAGCCCCAGCATTTT

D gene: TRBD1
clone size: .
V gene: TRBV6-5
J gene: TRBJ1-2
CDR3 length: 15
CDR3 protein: CASSPGTGGAYGYTF
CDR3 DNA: TGTGCCAGCAGTCCCGGGACAGGGGGTGCCTATGGCTACACCTTC

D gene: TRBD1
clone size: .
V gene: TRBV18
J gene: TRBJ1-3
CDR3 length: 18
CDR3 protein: CASSPTSTGTGYGNTIYF
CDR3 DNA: TGTGCCAGCTCACCAACATCAACCGGGACAGGGTACGGAAACACCATATATTTT

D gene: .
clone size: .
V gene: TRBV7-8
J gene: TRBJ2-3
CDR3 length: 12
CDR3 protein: CASSWAKNTQYF
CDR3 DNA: TGTGCCAGCAGCTGGGCTAAGAATACGCAGTATTTT

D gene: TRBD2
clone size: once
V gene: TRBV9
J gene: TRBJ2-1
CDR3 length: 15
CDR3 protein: CASSGRTSGIYEQFF
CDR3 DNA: TGTGCCAGCAGCGGCCGGACTAGCGGGATCTATGAGCAGTTCTTC

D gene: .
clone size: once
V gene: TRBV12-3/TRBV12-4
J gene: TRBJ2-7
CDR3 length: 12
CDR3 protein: CASRETSYEQYF
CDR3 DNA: TGTGCCAGCAGAGAAACATCCTACGAGCAGTACTTC